This note documents a single TCR beta chain sequence. Antigen: not known. Primers included in the PCR were 60 Vbeta and 13 Jbeta primers. Here immunoSEQ multiplex PCR was the method, and the copy in TCRdb shows in-frame clones only, minus some. The table lists 110,000 or so clones, over 65% of them singletons. The data were obtained in a study of cytomegalovirus exposure and HLA in healthy donors. Study-wide findings and caveats: The HLA-A and HLA-B alleles of most subjects were reportedly predicted accurately from TCR beta sequences. Later, an analysis found that common viral pathogens appeared to be linked with several of the most significant clusters.

Trimming took 1 base from V and 0 from J, leaving 8 bases between them. Germline V CDR1 and CDR2: LNHDA, SQIVND (reference sequence). The CDR3 is 15 amino acids. Healthy bone marrow donors formed the donor group. Material for sequencing was PBMCs. This TCR came from a woman aged 25 to 39 in good health and CMV-seropositive. The chain carries TRBV19 and TRBJ2-3; D not certain. CDR3 in DNA: TGTGCCAGTAGTATAGGAACAGAGAGCACAGATACGCAGTATTTT. Residues: CASSIGTESTDTQYF.